This T cell receptor (beta chain) derives from a study of shared clonotypes between healthy human individuals (dated by TCRdb to about 2020). As for the study more broadly: A few men and two women, aged 18 to 49 years, made up the cohort. The study deeply sequenced blood TCR repertoires of about 5 healthy adults to estimate repertoire size and the extent of clonotype sharing between individuals. Per donor, three plates each were used for CD4 naive and CD4 memory, two for CD8 naive, and one for CD8 memory. Leukapheresis yielded between about 0.85 and 9 billion PBMCs per donor. To increase sequencing depth and limit assay-specific biases, different laboratories used diverse techniques to prepare libraries and sequence TCR repertoires.

Using the deep immunoSEQ assay, TCR CDR3 regions were amplified from genomic DNA by multiplex PCR. For each cell subset, the extracted genomic DNA was distributed evenly across all wells of several immunoSEQ 96-well plates, and each plate served as one replicate. For sorted subsets, around 200 ng genomic DNA, equal to some 28,000 T cell genomes, was loaded into each replicate PCR. Purified libraries were measured with a Qubit 3.0 fluorometer, size-checked on a Bioanalyzer 2100, and measured again with the KAPA Library Quantification kit. Each immunoSEQ 96-well plate was sequenced on its own single-read 150-cycle Illumina NextSeq 550 flow cell. In the original analysis: Because only junctional sequences without quality scores were contained in the immunoSEQ output, filtering matching that applied to full-length reads could not be performed. To assign V/J genes and CDR3, sequences were annotated against IMGT germline references using PyIR, a Python wrapper for IgBLAST v1.9. Reads with weak V/J assignments (E-value above 1e-6), missing CDR3, stop codons, out-of-frame junctions, or ambiguous translated residues were removed. V3J clonotypes were defined by identical inferred V gene, J gene, and CDR3 amino acid sequence. The percentage overlap between two repertoires was calculated by dividing the number of shared unique clonotypes by the size of the smaller repertoire. RTK rarefaction, the Chao1 estimator, and Recon v2.1 estimates of unobserved clonotypes were used to assess repertoire richness. Generation probabilities for all TCRbeta clonotypes obtained by the gDNA method from a handful of donors were computed using OLGA. Entries here come from immuneACCESS through TCRdb and include only in-frame sequences with V and J called. Some clones fail to appear in such tables; in the studies checked, an unresolved V gene covers under half of the shortfall, and the cause of the remainder is unknown. That table is the source of V, J and clone size, and D and trimming were worked out from the DNA. The table for this sample lists a few million clones; more than 85% of them were counted only once. Under 0.45% of the sample goes to the ten largest clones.

With regard to this clone: The target of this receptor is not known. No base quality values were provided; no much bigger clone lies one nucleotide off.

The donors were healthy, HIV-negative adults who had no recently reported acute infections or vaccinations. Every donor was a Caucasian adult residing in Nashville, Tennessee, USA. CD4+ T cells were enriched through magnetic negative selection, after which naive cells were positively selected on CD45RA and the remaining negative fraction served as the memory subset. After blood collection by leukapheresis, PBMCs were isolated using Ficoll-Histopaque density gradient centrifugation and then cryopreserved in the vapor phase of liquid nitrogen. Purity and quantity of every magnetically sorted T cell population were checked by analytical flow cytometry. Each sorted fraction had its genomic DNA isolated and then quantified by UV absorbance on a Nanodrop 2000c. The germline V gene specifies ENHRY as CDR1 and SYGVKD as CDR2. The CDR3 numbers 13 residues from cysteine through phenylalanine. Only CDR3 DNA is held: 39 bases, read in frame from base 1. V drops 0 bases and J drops 8 bases, leaving 11 bases in between.

Points the paper makes about the study in general: When several donors were compared, the shared fraction of clonotypes was about 5% for naive CD4, less than 4% for naive CD8, 2% to 2.5% for memory CD4, and less than 0.5% for memory CD8. Compared with non-shared clonotypes, clonotypes shared by all four sorted-subset donors had higher generation probabilities. Even with the large sequencing depth, rarefaction of the sorted-subset datasets indicated that sequencing was incomplete. Because the study included only a small number of donors, the genetic and exposure-history diversity represented was limited. Sampling was restricted to blood, and TCR repertoires in tissues likely differ from the TCR repertoires found in blood. Estimated clonotype richness was generally larger for naive than for memory subsets. Based on pairwise subsampling, the degree of clonotype sharing among donors was expected to be affected by sequencing depth.

The specimen was naive CD4+ T cells from PBMCs. The sample's cell subset or site label, in plain terms: CD45RA+ positively selected. This TCR was sampled from a man aged 18 to 30 in good health. Some clones in this sample may be carry-over from other donors' samples. The V and J genes are TRBV10-3 and TRBJ2-7; the D gene cannot be named for sure. The nucleotide sequence reads as follows: TGTGCCATCAGTGAGTCTGGGCACCCCAAGCAGTACTTC. This is translated as CAISESGHPKQYF.